The entry below describes one T cell receptor beta chain. The antigen it binds to is not known. There are no base qualities to consult, and no much larger clone falls within one base. The data originate from a study of cytomegalovirus exposure and HLA in healthy donors (TCRdb year 2017). The study in broad terms: An earlier analysis of under 600 of the donors reported about 290 Gb of sequence data and approximately 110 million unique TCR beta sequences from 150 million to 200 million T cells. Roughly 300 gigabases of sequencing data and about 92 million unique TCR sequences made up an early release that covered nearly 650 HLA-typed donors. Among the roughly 370 genotyped donors, around 81% belonged to the genetic ancestry cluster associated with self-reported Caucasian donors. The study aimed to test whether signatures of past pathogen exposure could be identified by cataloging public T cell receptors. Using immunosequencing, the study profiled T cell repertoires from roughly 650 subjects and related those repertoires to cytomegalovirus serostatus. A separate validation cohort of over 95 different subjects was used in addition to the 666-subject first cohort. High-throughput TCR immunosequencing, statistical association of individual TCRs with disease status, and machine learning were combined to predict cytomegalovirus infection status. To study patterns of TCR occurrence, a later analysis re-analyzed previously published TCR beta repertoires from around 670 donors and added high-resolution HLA genotyping. In the later analysis, no new phenotypic data were used to find candidate immune exposures; instead, reliance was placed on TCR beta sequences and their occurrence across donors. To decide whether each TCR beta V gene segment behaved as functional or pseudogenic, an earlier analysis of approximately 590 of the donors relied on high-throughput TCR beta sequencing. Alongside the repertoire data, information on donor age, sex, ethnicity and CMV serostatus was compiled. In a later genetic analysis, genome-wide SNP genotypes for about 55% of the roughly 670 donors were used, and that subset was treated as a discovery cohort. Every discovery cohort repertoire had been produced on one sequencing platform. Both class I and class II loci were covered by HLA typing, at four-digit resolution. The number of donors typed differed by locus, with roughly 629-640 for A, B, C, DRB1 and DQB1, roughly 520 for DQA1, over 600 for DPA1, and over 400 for DPB1. Because of strong linkage in the cohort, roughly five DR-DQ haplotypes were treated as single units for association and clustering. Across around 400 genotyped donors of the cohort, an average of approximately 240,000 unique TCR beta nucleotide sequences per donor were sequenced, and 15% to 20% of those sequences were non-productive. Paper-wide results and their limitations: Correlated functional status among segregating V segments might reflect linkage disequilibrium, but an unknown experimental factor could not be ruled out. An association between a missense DCLRE1C variant and V-gene and J-gene trimming of TCR beta chains was found in a later genetic analysis and replicated in an independent cohort. Compared with the roughly 720-donor mean, donors in an Asian-associated ancestry cluster had fewer N-insertions in productive TCRs, according to a later genetic analysis. Sequencing depth was assumed to be roughly uniform across donors in the presence/absence analyses, though that assumption may not hold. In the study, around 160 TCR beta chains were listed as associated with cytomegalovirus. Compared with equally common non-associated chains, HLA-associated TCR beta chains in a later analysis were more clonally expanded and had lower generation probabilities. In a later analysis, most CMV-associated TCR beta chains were found to appear HLA-restricted, with HLA associations seemingly driven largely by CMV exposure. This cohort had only TCR beta chains sequenced, and the lack of alpha or paired-chain data limited which features could be detected. The classifier was reported to diagnose cytomegalovirus status with high specificity and sensitivity in both the original and validation cohorts. A later analysis reported that several top co-occurrence clusters appeared linked to parvovirus B19, influenza, CMV and Epstein-Barr virus. A further reported finding was that TCR beta sequences accurately predicted the HLA-A and HLA-B alleles for most subjects in the first cohort. Because HLA typing was unavailable for some donors at each locus, only the typed subset was used in association tests. CMV serostatus was the only immune exposure information available for the cohort. In an earlier analysis of 500 to 650 of the donors, most TCR beta V segments appeared in productive rearrangements about 87% or about 30% of the time, broadly matching IMGT annotations. According to a later analysis, TCR association rates differed among HLA loci, with DRB1 alleles showing the most associated TCRs and HLA-C alleles showing the fewest. Some IMGT-functional V segments, including TRBV6-2 and TRBV6-3, could not be distinguished by the 87-base-pair reads and were therefore excluded. The earlier analysis of approximately 560 of the donors excluded 15 to 20 rarely observed V segments, including chromosome 9 orphons, because counts were too low. A cluster of highly shared sequence variants was judged likely to be a technical artifact of the sequencing pipeline. In a later analysis, 15,000 to 20,000 TCR beta sequences were associated with specific HLA alleles at a false discovery rate of 0.05. According to the authors, the approach could potentially be generalized to other disease states and immunological phenotypes. A few of the identified cytomegalovirus-associated TCR beta chains were confirmed in vitro to be specific for cytomegalovirus antigens. Across donors, most TCR sequences were observed very rarely, whereas some public TCRs were present in many individuals. When HLA alleles, especially DR and DQ, strongly co-occurred, TCR associations were difficult to assign to individual alleles.

V is reduced by 6 bases and J by 4 bases, leaving a spacing of 10 bases between them. According to the germline V gene, CDR1 reads SGHDT and CDR2 reads YYEEEE. The CDR3 has 12 amino acids, counting the end cysteine and phenylalanine. The sequence is cut down to CDR3 DNA, 36 bases in frame from base 1. The library was prepared using the immunoSEQ multiplex PCR assay. For the multiplex PCR, a mixture combining 60 forward primers for TCR Vbeta segments and 13 reverse primers for TCR Jbeta segments was used. The CDR3 region of rearranged TCR beta genes was amplified from genomic DNA with a multiplex PCR assay. The Illumina HiSeq System was used to sequence the amplified TCR beta libraries as 87-base-pair reads. The original methods were these. A later analysis tallied 70 million to 100 million unique TCR beta chains across the 666 repertoires, and around 9.9 million of those chains were shared by two or more donors. A nearest-neighbor algorithm error-corrected the raw reads and collapsed the reads into unique sequences, merging closely related sequences to remove PCR and sequencing errors. Alignment of CDR3 sequences to IMGT reference sequences was used to assign V, D and J gene segments. For a sequence to be retained, a match of at least six nucleotides to both a V gene segment and a J gene segment was required. Rearrangements were classified as productive when the CDR3 lacked stop codons and remained in frame with V and J, and all other rearrangements were classified as non-productive. Following IMGT convention, CDR3 was defined as the stretch from the second conserved V-encoded cysteine to the conserved J-encoded phenylalanine. Sequences without an unambiguous match to a single V gene segment were excluded from the earlier analysis of 450 to 750 of the donors. In an earlier analysis of about 590 of the donors, a V segment was called functional when productive rearrangements were above 56.7%, and segregating when the standard deviation between donors exceeded 5%. A statistical classification framework was built to diagnose cytomegalovirus status from the catalog of TCR beta chain sequences. A later analysis assigned V and J genes by comparing TCR nucleotide sequences with IMGT/GENE-DB human TR gene sequences. Using the TCRdist pipeline, a later analysis assigned CDR3 sequences along with most-parsimonious VDJ recombination scenarios. A later analysis defined each TCR beta chain by its CDR3 amino acid sequence plus V-gene family, and excluded reads lacking a unique V-gene family. In a later analysis, 450 to 600 highly shared, low-generation-probability nucleotide sequences were removed to address suspected cross-contamination and a sequencing artifact. In a later analysis, a clonal expansion index was calculated for each public chain from normalized within-repertoire ranks of inferred template counts. In a later analysis, generation probabilities were computed with a VDJ recombination model fitted to out-of-frame rearrangements, and the resulting probabilities were checked against IGoR. In a later analysis, hypergeometric tests were used to score TCR-TCR, TCR-HLA and TCR-CMV co-occurrence, with a repertoire-size bias correction applied to TCR pairs. False discovery rates were estimated in a later analysis by permuting HLA or CMV assignments 20 times. In a later analysis, co-occurring TCRs were grouped using DBSCAN, with TCRdist sequence similarity added in when clustering inside HLA-allele-positive subsets. Co-occurrence clustering excluded repertoires with fewer than 30,000 or more than 120,000 public chains, plus five with anomalous nucleotide sharing. This immuneACCESS table, as held by TCRdb, lists in-frame sequences with V and J called but not all clones. Of the missing ones, under half trace to an unresolved V gene in checked studies; the others have no known cause. The D gene and trimming were derived from the DNA, and the V and J assignments and clone size from that table. The sample yields 150,000 to 200,000 clones; about 79% were counted once. Clones ranked in the top ten supply roughly 6% of the sample.

The cohort comprised 710 or so healthy bone marrow donors. At the time of sampling, every cohort member was nominally healthy, though immune exposures that went unrecorded were likely present. The donor tested CMV seropositive, placing the donor among the 289 seropositive members of the cohort. A peripheral blood sample was provided by each donor, and peripheral blood mononuclear cells were used for TCR beta sequencing. The Qiagen DNeasy Blood Extraction Kit was used to extract genomic DNA from the blood cell samples. Sequencing was done on a sample of PBMCs. This TCR was recovered from a man aged 35 to 55 in good health and CMV-seropositive. Here the chain combines TRBV5-6 and TRBJ1-1, with the D gene uncertain. At the DNA level, the sequence is TGTGCCAGCACGGGAGGTCCCACTGAAGCTTTCTTT. Protein translation: CASTGGPTEAFF.